This TCR beta chain was sequenced during a study of shared clonotypes between healthy human individuals. Study background: The cohort had two women and a few men, ages 18 to 49.

Notes on the study in general: Clonotype sharing across donors was expected to vary with sequencing depth. With several donors compared, 4% to 5.5% of naive CD4 clonotypes were shared. Non-shared clonotypes had lower generation probabilities than those shared by all four donors.

The germline V and J ends were trimmed by 0 bases and 5 bases, with 8 bases remaining between them. The CDR3 spans 14 residues. Per the germline V gene, CDR1 is SGHNT and CDR2 is YYREEE (reference sequence). Profiled with immunoSEQ multiplex PCR; TCRdb holds only in-frame clones, not every one. The profile covers a few million clones, with more than 80% appearing a single time and about 0.13% taken by the ten largest. Concerning this clone itself: Its antigen is still unknown.

The material sequenced was naive CD4+ T cells sorted from blood. The subset denotes: CD45RA+ positively selected. The chain has TRBV5-4 and TRBJ2-2, with D possibly matching TRBD1 (6 bases). The clonotype was recovered from a man younger than 30 in good health. For the CDR3, the DNA is TGTGCCAGCAGCTTGGGGACAGAAACCGGGGAGCTGTTTTTT. The encoded protein is CASSLGTETGELFF.